A single sample is the source of the 20 T cell receptor beta chains below, sequenced in a study of CD8+ T cells in alopecia areata. It was cDNA, reverse transcribed from extracted RNA, that served as the sequencing template. Sequencing was performed with immunoSEQ multiplex PCR; in TCRdb, only in-frame clones are kept and a portion is missing. The sample lists over 100,000 clones; roughly 55% were seen once. Treatment denoted: oral pan-JAK inhibitor, 5-10 mg twice daily. The sequences come from CD8+ T cells sorted from blood, collected at week 24, from a patient treated with tofacitinib. The origin of the receptors is a human donor with alopecia areata.

In its sample, this clone is medium-sized. The CDR3 DNA reads TGTGCCAGCAGTTATTCCCGGGACACCGGGGAGCTGTTTTTT. It encodes CASSYSRDTGELFF. The V call is TRBV6-6, the J call TRBJ2-2, with D uncertain. This CDR3 has 14 residues. V shed 3 bases and J shed 3 bases, with 8 bases lying between them. CDR1 is MNHNY, CDR2 SVGAGI, per germline (reference sequence).

The CDR3 is CASSGDIPEQYF. In DNA, the CDR3 is TGTGCCAGCAGCGGGGACATCCCCGAGCAGTACTTC. The chain uses TRBV9 and TRBJ2-7; possibly TRBD1 for D (6 bases). Germline lookup yields CDR1 SGDLS and CDR2 YYNGEE. V was trimmed by 3 bases and J by 6 bases, leaving 10 bases between them. The CDR3 totals 12 residues.

The J gene is TRBJ1-5, the V gene TRBV6-5; weak D call: TRBD1 (5 bases). V lost 0 bases, J lost 1 base, and 10 bases lay in between. There are 16 residues in the CDR3. Germline V lookup: CDR1 MNHEY, CDR2 SVGAGI. CDR3 nucleotide sequence: TGTGCCAGCAGTTACTCGCTTCAGGGAAGCAATCAGCCCCAGCATTTT. It is translated as CASSYSLQGSNQPQHF.

This clone was seen only a few times. The J gene is TRBJ2-5, the V gene TRBV7-9; maybe TRBD1 (6 bases). CDR1 is SEHNR and CDR2 is FQNEAQ in the germline V gene (reference sequence). Trimming shortened V by 3 bases and J by 1 base, and 9 bases separated the two germline ends. The CDR3 is made up of 14 amino acids. The CDR3: CASSFLGGQETQYF. CDR3 DNA sequence: TGTGCCAGCAGCTTTCTAGGGGGCCAAGAGACCCAGTACTTC.

This chain joins TRBV9 and TRBJ1-1, with 7 bases matching TRBD1. From germline, CDR1 is SGDLS and CDR2 YYNGEE. The CDR3 runs 13 residues. Trimming at V came to 3 bases and at J to 6 bases, leaving 5 bases not matched to a gene. CDR3 sequence reads: CASSAYRGAEAFF. The CDR3 DNA reads as TGTGCCAGCAGCGCCTACAGGGGAGCTGAAGCTTTCTTT. The whole variable domain, filled in from reference TRBV9 and TRBJ1-1, reads DSGVTQTPKHLITATGQRVTLRCSPRSGDLSVYWYQQSLDQGLQFLIQYYNGEERAKGNILERFSAQQFPDLHSELNLSSLELGDSALYFCASSAYRGAEAFFGQGTRLTVV.

The chain links TRBV13 to TRBJ2-1; D unclear. V was cut by 6 bases and J by 6 bases, with 3 bases left in between. Per germline, CDR1 PRHDT and CDR2 FYEKMQ (reference sequence). There are 10 residues in the CDR3. The CDR3 DNA sequence: TGTGCCAGCAGACGCAATGAGCAGTTCTTC. Its protein is CASRRNEQFF.

V gene TRBV10-3 combines with J gene TRBJ2-7, with TRBD1 matching over 10 bases. Germline V lookup: CDR1 ENHRY, CDR2 SYGVKD. The V gene end was trimmed by 8 bases and the J gene end by 0 bases; junction bases not matched to a gene: 1. This CDR3 comprises 13 residues. CDR3 nucleotides: TGTGCCATCCGGGACAGGGGCTCCTACGAGCAGTACTTC. It yields the protein CAIRDRGSYEQYF.

In this sample, this clone turned up once. The chain joins TRBV29-1 to TRBJ2-7; 7 bases match TRBD1. V shed 4 bases, J shed 2 bases, and the junction held 2 bases outside the gene matches. Germline-derived CDR1 and CDR2 are SQVTM and ANQGSEA. The CDR3 loop spans 12 amino acids. The CDR3 nucleotides read TGCAGCGTTGGTACAGGGGCCTACGAGCAGTACTTC. It translates to CSVGTGAYEQYF.

This clone was picked up many times. This rearrangement joins TRBV6-4 to TRBJ2-3, with D tentatively TRBD2 (6 bases). The ends were cut back, 0 bases at V and 0 bases at J, with 7 bases in the middle. Germline CDR1 is MRHNA and CDR2 is SNTAGT. This CDR3 is 15 amino acids long. The chain's CDR3 is CASSDSGTSTDTQYF. CDR3 in DNA: TGTGCCAGCAGTGACTCCGGGACTAGCACAGATACGCAGTATTTT.

This chain uses TRBV4-2 with TRBJ2-1, with a tentative D call TRBD2 (6 bases). The CDR3 runs 15 residues. V was pared by 4 bases and J by 3 bases, with 13 bases between. Germline V gene data show CDR1 as LGHNA and CDR2 as YNFKEQ. The CDR3 spells CASSPQEGGYNEQFF. In nucleotides, the CDR3 is TGTGCCAGCAGCCCCCAGGAGGGTGGCTACAATGAGCAGTTCTTC.

The rearrangement joins TRBV2 to TRBJ2-1, with no clear D. Germline V gene lookup returns CDR1 SNHLY and CDR2 FYNNEI. The CDR3 is made up of 12 amino acids. Trimming stripped 6 bases from V and 8 bases from J, with 11 bases between. The CDR3 protein is CASSPQADEQFF. CDR3 nucleotides: TGTGCCAGCAGCCCCCAGGCTGATGAGCAGTTCTTC.

The V call is TRBV29-1, the J call TRBJ2-1; D not resolved. The CDR3 totals 16 residues. Germline V CDR1 and CDR2: SQVTM, ANQGSEA. The V end was cut by 3 bases, the J end by 0 bases, with 15 bases between. The CDR3 DNA reads as TGCAGCGTTGAGGGGTTGACCGATAGCTCCTACAATGAGCAGTTCTTC. It encodes CSVEGLTDSSYNEQFF.

There are a few counts of this clone. The chain couples TRBV5-6 to TRBJ2-4; no clear D. CDR1 is SGHDT and CDR2 is YYEEEE in the germline V gene. This CDR3 contains 14 residues. V was shortened by 3 bases and J by 1 base, with 8 bases between the two germline ends. The CDR3 nucleotides read TGTGCCAGCAGCTCGACCCTGGCCAAAAACATTCAGTACTTC. This sequence encodes CASSSTLAKNIQYF.

The chain uses TRBV4-3 and TRBJ2-1, with TRBD1 matching 8 bases. Germline V gives CDR1 LGHNA, CDR2 YSLEER. V lost 0 bases and J lost 3; bases outside the gene matches: 10. CDR3 size: 18 residues. CDR3 residues: CASSQEHRTGSFYNEQFF. CDR3 in DNA: TGCGCCAGCAGCCAAGAACACAGGACAGGGAGTTTCTACAATGAGCAGTTCTTC.

The chain uses TRBV12-5 and TRBJ1-3; D call uncertain. The CDR3 is 16 amino acids. CDR1 and CDR2 from the germline V gene are LGHNT and FRNRAP. The germline V and J ends were trimmed by 3 bases and 6 bases, with 18 bases remaining between them. CDR3 protein: CASGFLALRRTNTIYF. The CDR3 DNA reads TGTGCTAGTGGTTTTCTAGCCCTCAGAAGAACAAACACCATATATTTT. Drawing the rest from reference TRBV12-5 and TRBJ1-3, the complete variable domain is DARVTQTPRHKVTEMGQEVTMRCQPILGHNTVFWYRQTMMQGLELLAYFRNRAPLDDSGMPKDRFSAEMPDATLATLKIQPSEPRDSAVYFCASGFLALRRTNTIYFGEGSWLTVV.

The CDR3 sequence: CASSPGRSSYEQYF. In DNA form, the CDR3 reads TGTGCCAGCAGCCCGGGACGGTCCTCCTACGAGCAGTACTTC. The rearrangement uses TRBV13 and TRBJ2-7; either TRBD1 or TRBD2 may fit D (5 bases each). The CDR3 runs 14 residues. Deletions cut 5 bases from V and 0 bases from J, with 11 bases between. Per the germline V gene, CDR1 is PRHDT and CDR2 is FYEKMQ (reference sequence).

This chain connects TRBV19 to TRBJ2-7; the D gene is possibly TRBD1 (5 bases). V was shortened by 6 bases and J by 3 bases, with 15 bases between the two germline ends. The germline V gene has CDR1 LNHDA and CDR2 SQIVND (reference sequence). The length of the CDR3 is 14 residues. CDR3 in DNA: TGTGCCAGTAGCGAGAGCCTCCAGGGCTACGAGCAGTACTTC. Its translation: CASSESLQGYEQYF.

The chain combines TRBV13 with TRBJ1-4; no firm D call. The CDR3 length is 15 residues. CDR1 and CDR2 (germline): PRHDT, FYEKMQ (reference sequence). The V and J ends lost 5 bases and 8 bases respectively, with 18 bases between them. CDR3: CASSHPVEGREKLFF. The DNA of the CDR3 is TGTGCCAGCAGCCATCCCGTGGAGGGTCGGGAAAAACTGTTTTTT.

The V gene is TRBV7-9, the J gene TRBJ1-2; D is ambiguous. The CDR3 is 15 residues long. Germline V gene lookup returns CDR1 SEHNR and CDR2 FQNEAQ (reference sequence). V was trimmed by 6 bases and J by 7 bases, leaving 21 bases between them. The CDR3 sequence is CASSSQGRPTGGYTF. Here the CDR3 DNA reads TGTGCCAGCAGTTCTCAAGGACGACCGACGGGTGGCTACACCTTC.

This chain links TRBV30 with TRBJ1-4; tentatively, D is TRBD1 (6 bases). Trimming took 1 base from V and 0 from J, leaving 12 bases between them. From germline, CDR1 is GTSNPN and CDR2 SVGIG (reference sequence). This CDR3 contains 16 residues. CDR3 coding DNA: TGTGCCTGGAGTGGACAGGCGGTTGCAACTAATGAAAAACTGTTTTTT. Its translation is CAWSGQAVATNEKLFF.